The 15 T cell receptor beta chains listed next were all sequenced from one sample in a study of blood T cells in healthy people across ages. Primed by a sample-barcoded 5' primer and a J-beta primer mix, a second PCR proceeded for about 7 to 11 cycles. TCRdb reprocessed the 5' RACE reads with MiXCR, giving one entry per CDR3 protein. Of 700,000 or so distinct CDR3 sequences in the sample, roughly 41% were seen once. Sequenced: blood. These TCRs come from an elderly man in good health.

This clonotype was seen more than once but under ten times. The rearrangement links TRBV29-1 to TRBJ2-5, with TRBD1 identical over 9 bases. CDR1 and CDR2 (germline): SQVTM, ANQGSEA. This CDR3 has 13 residues. The junction had 7 bases not matched to a gene; V was cut back by 0 bases and J by 11 bases. DNA of the CDR3: TGCAGCGTTGAAGAACAGGGGGCGGGTGAGCAGTACTTC. Translating gives CSVEEQGAGEQYF.

This rearrangement joins TRBV6-5 to TRBJ2-7; 9 bases map to TRBD1. The CDR3 runs to 16 residues. J gave up 2 bases and V 5 bases, and 10 bases lay outside the gene matches. CDR1 is MNHEY, CDR2 SVGAGI, per germline. CDR3 DNA: TGTGCCAGCAGTCTAAAACCGGGACAGGGAGCCTACGAGCAGTACTTC. Translated: CASSLKPGQGAYEQYF.

This clonotype was seen repeatedly, ten times or more. The rearrangement joins TRBV29-1 to TRBJ1-2; 9 positions match TRBD1. This CDR3 is 12 amino acids long. CDR1 and CDR2 (germline): SQVTM, ANQGSEA. V gave up 6 bases and J gave up 4 bases; unmatched junction bases: 3. This chain's CDR3 is CSVADRGYGYTF. The DNA of the CDR3 is TGCAGCGTAGCGGACAGGGGCTATGGCTACACCTTC.

Written as DNA, the CDR3 is TGTGCCAGCAGCTTAACTAGCGGACGGTCGTGGGAGACCCAGTACTTC. Translated: CASSLTSGRSWETQYF. The V call is TRBV7-2, the J call TRBJ2-5, with 8 bases lining up with TRBD2. The CDR3 has 16 amino acids. V shed 2 bases, J shed 5 bases, and the junction held 10 bases outside the gene matches. Germline V gives CDR1 SGHTA, CDR2 FQGNSA.

The chain employs TRBV5-1 and TRBJ2-5, with 13 bases lining up with TRBD2. The closer fit of TRBJ2-7 to the DNA end suggests the J call may be wrong. The CDR3 consists of 16 residues. Germline V gene lookup returns CDR1 SGHRS and CDR2 YFSETQ. CDR3: CASSLLTSGGAREQYF. CDR3 DNA sequence: TGCGCCAGCAGCCTGCTAACTAGCGGGGGGGCGCGCGAGCAGTACTTC.

This clonotype was counted a single time. The chain has TRBV18 and TRBJ2-1; 7 positions agree with TRBD2. V shed 3 bases, J shed 7 bases, and the junction held 9 bases outside the gene matches. This CDR3 has 15 amino acids. Germline V gene lookup returns CDR1 KGHSH and CDR2 LQKENI. In nucleotides, the CDR3 is TGTGCCAGCTCACCTTCGGGACTAACAAAAAATGAGCAGTTCTTC. Protein: CASSPSGLTKNEQFF.

This clonotype occurred a few times. A much larger clone lies one base from this, so it may be a read error. This sequence joins TRBV5-1 and TRBJ2-5; weak D call: TRBD2 (6 bases). The V gene's germline CDR1 is SGHRS and CDR2 YFSETQ. V dropped 3 bases and J dropped 13 bases, with 19 bases sitting between them. The CDR3 loop spans 13 amino acids. CDR3 sequence: CASSWADGDSRYF. The CDR3 bases are TGCGCCAGCAGCTGGGCCGATGGGGACTCCAGGTACTTC. Using reference TRBV5-1 and TRBJ2-5 for the parts outside the CDR3, the full variable domain is KAGVTQTPRYLIKTRGQQVTLSCSPISGHRSVSWYQQTPGQGLQFLFEYFSETQRNKGNFPGRFSGRQFSNSRSEMNVSTLELGDSALYLCASSWADGDSRYFGPGTRLLVL.

The rearrangement joins TRBV10-3 to TRBJ2-3; 7 bases match TRBD1. The CDR3 contains 15 residues. V shed 2 bases and J 5 bases; nucleotides not matched to a gene: 7. Germline V gene sequence: CDR1 ENHRY, CDR2 SYGVKD. CDR3 protein: CAISEPQGTRDTQYF. CDR3 nucleotide sequence: TGTGCCATCAGTGAGCCACAGGGGACGAGAGATACGCAGTATTTT.

The chain links TRBV7-6 to TRBJ2-5; 7 bases are a match to TRBD2. The CDR3 is made up of 15 amino acids. The J segment lost 4 bases and the V segment lost 2 bases, leaving 7 bases of the junction unmatched. Germline CDR1 SGHVS, CDR2 FNYEAQ. The chain's CDR3 is CASSLQPGGLETQYF. The CDR3 DNA sequence: TGTGCCAGCAGCTTACAGCCGGGAGGCCTAGAGACCCAGTACTTC.

As DNA, the CDR3 is TGCAGTGCGGGGACAGGAAACAATCAGCCCCAGCATTTT. This gives the protein CSAGTGNNQPQHF. The rearrangement links TRBV20-1 to TRBJ1-5; 8 nucleotides line up with TRBD1. Germline V gives CDR1 DFQATT, CDR2 SNEGSKA (reference sequence). The CDR3 is 13 residues long. J gave up 3 bases and V 6 bases, and 4 bases lay outside the gene matches.

This clonotype showed up many times. The chain is built from TRBV11-2 and TRBJ2-7; TRBD1 might be the D (6 bases). Germline V gene sequence: CDR1 SGHAT, CDR2 FQNNGV. Trimming stripped 1 base from V and 2 bases from J, with 9 bases between. There are 14 residues in the CDR3. The CDR3 DNA is TGTGCCAGCAGCTTAGCAACAGGGACCTACGAGCAGTACTTC. This translates into CASSLATGTYEQYF.

The genes are TRBV7-2 and TRBJ2-1; 8 bases are shared with TRBD2. Trimming removed 5 bases from V and 0 bases from J; junction bases left unmatched: 12. This CDR3 has 18 amino acids. Germline V gene lookup returns CDR1 SGHTA and CDR2 FQGNSA. The CDR3, as DNA: TGTGCCAGCAGCCCCCGGCTAGCGGGCCCAAGCTCCTACAATGAGCAGTTCTTC. This gives the protein CASSPRLAGPSSYNEQFF.

This chain joins TRBV18 and TRBJ1-5, with D tentatively TRBD1 (5 bases). CDR3 length: 15 amino acids. Between the trimmed V and J ends, which lost 1 base and 7 bases, there was a span of 14 bases. Germline loops: CDR1 KGHSH, CDR2 LQKENI. The CDR3 coding sequence is TGTGCCAGCTCACCACTCCAGGGTTCAGGACAGCCCCAGCATTTT. This translates into CASSPLQGSGQPQHF.

The chain carries TRBV6-1 and TRBJ2-7; D uncertain. This CDR3 is built from 15 residues. Germline assignment: CDR1 MNHNS and CDR2 SASEGT. V shed 7 bases and J shed 1 base, with 17 bases lying between them. Here the CDR3 DNA reads TGTGCCAGCACCCGAATAGGAAAGCAATCCTACGAGCAGTACTTC. It yields the protein CASTRIGKQSYEQYF.

Concerning this clonotype itself: The junction does not match germline at one end; this may be a read error. This chain joins TRBV12-3 or TRBV12-4 and TRBJ2-1; TRBD2 is a possible D gene (5 bases). The CDR3 totals 14 residues. CDR3 bases: TGTGTCAGCAGTTTTCAAGGCGGACTCAATGAGCAGTTCTTC. Protein product: CVSSFQGGLNEQFF.